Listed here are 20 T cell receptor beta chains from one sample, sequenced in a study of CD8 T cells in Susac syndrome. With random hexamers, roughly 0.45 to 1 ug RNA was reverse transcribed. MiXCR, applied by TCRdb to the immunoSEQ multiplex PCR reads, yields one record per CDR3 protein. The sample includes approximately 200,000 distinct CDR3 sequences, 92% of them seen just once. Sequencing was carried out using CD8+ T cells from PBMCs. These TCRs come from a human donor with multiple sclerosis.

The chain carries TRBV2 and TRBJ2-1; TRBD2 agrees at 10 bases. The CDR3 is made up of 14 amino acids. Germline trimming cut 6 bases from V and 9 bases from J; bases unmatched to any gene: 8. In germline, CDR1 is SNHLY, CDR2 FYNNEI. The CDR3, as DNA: TGTGCCAGCAGCGAAAGCGGGAGGGGTGGTGAGCAGTTCTTC. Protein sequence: CASSESGRGGEQFF.

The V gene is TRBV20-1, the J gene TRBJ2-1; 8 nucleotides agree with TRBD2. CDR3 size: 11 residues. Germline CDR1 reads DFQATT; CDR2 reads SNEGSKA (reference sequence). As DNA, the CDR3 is TGCAGCGGGGGTAGCGGGGATGAGCAGTTCTTC. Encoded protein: CSGGSGDEQFF.

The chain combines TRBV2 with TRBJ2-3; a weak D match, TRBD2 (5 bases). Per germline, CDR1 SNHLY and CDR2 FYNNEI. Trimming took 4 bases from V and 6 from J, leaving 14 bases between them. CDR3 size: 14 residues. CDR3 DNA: TGTGCCAGCAGTGGCCCGAATTTAGCGGATACGCAGTATTTT. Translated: CASSGPNLADTQYF.

DNA for the CDR3: TGCAGTGCTTTAGCGGGGGGGCCGAATGAGCAGTTCTTC. This translates into CSALAGGPNEQFF. V and J are TRBV20-1 and TRBJ2-1; 11 bases line up with TRBD2. Germline V lookup: CDR1 DFQATT, CDR2 SNEGSKA (reference sequence). The ends lost 5 bases at V and 7 bases at J; junction bases unmatched: 4. This CDR3 comprises 13 residues.

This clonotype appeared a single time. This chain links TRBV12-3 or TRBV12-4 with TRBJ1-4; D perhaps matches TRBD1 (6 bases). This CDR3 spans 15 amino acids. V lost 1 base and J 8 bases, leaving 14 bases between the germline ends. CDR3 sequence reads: CASSLVVGAGEKLFF. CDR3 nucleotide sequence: TGTGCCAGCAGTTTAGTCGTGGGGGCAGGGGAAAAACTGTTTTTT.

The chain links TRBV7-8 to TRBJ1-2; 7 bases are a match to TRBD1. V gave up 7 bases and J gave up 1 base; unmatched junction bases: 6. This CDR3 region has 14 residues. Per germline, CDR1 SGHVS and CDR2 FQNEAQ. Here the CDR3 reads CASTDRDSNYGYTF. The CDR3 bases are TGTGCCAGCACCGACCGGGACAGTAACTATGGCTACACCTTC.

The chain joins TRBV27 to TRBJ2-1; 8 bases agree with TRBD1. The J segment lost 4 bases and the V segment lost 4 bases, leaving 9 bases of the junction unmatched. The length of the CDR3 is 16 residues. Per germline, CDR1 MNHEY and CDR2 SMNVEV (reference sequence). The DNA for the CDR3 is TGTGCCAGCAGTTCTCGGGACAGGTTTATTTACAATGAGCAGTTCTTC. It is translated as CASSSRDRFIYNEQFF.

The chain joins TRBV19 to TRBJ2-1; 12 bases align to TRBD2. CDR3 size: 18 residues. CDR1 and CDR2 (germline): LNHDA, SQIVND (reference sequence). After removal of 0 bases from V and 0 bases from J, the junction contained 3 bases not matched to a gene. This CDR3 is CASSIELAGGYSYNEQFF. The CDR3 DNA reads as TGTGCCAGTAGTATAGAACTAGCGGGGGGCTACTCCTACAATGAGCAGTTCTTC.

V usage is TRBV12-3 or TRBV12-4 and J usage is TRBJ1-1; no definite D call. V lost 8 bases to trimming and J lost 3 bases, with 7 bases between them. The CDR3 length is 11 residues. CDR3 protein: CASGLYTEAFF. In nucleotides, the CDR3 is TGTGCCAGCGGGTTATACACTGAAGCTTTCTTT.

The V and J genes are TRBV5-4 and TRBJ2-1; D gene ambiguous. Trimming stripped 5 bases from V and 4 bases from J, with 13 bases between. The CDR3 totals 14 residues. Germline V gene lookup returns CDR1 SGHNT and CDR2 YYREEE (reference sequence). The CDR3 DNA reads TGTGCCAGCAGTTACAAGGGCCTTTACAATGAGCAGTTCTTC. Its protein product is CASSYKGLYNEQFF.

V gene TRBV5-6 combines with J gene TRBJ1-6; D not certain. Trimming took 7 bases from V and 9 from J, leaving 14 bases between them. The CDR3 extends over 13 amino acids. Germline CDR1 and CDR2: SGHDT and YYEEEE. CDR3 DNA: TGTGCCAGCCTGCTCGGGCCGGGTTCACCCCTCCACTTT. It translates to CASLLGPGSPLHF.

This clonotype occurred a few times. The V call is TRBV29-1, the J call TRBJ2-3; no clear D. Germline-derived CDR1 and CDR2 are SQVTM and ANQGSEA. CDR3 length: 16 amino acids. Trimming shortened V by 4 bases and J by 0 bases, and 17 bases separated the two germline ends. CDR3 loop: CSVAETSFDSTDTQYF. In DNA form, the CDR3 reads TGCAGCGTTGCTGAGACGAGTTTCGATAGCACAGATACGCAGTATTTT.

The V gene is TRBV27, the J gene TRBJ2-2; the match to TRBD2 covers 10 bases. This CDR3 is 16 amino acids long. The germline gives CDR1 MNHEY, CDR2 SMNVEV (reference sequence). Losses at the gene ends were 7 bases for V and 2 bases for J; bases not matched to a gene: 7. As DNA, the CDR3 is TGTGCCAGCACGGGACTAGCGTATATTAACACCGGGGAGCTGTTTTTT. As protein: CASTGLAYINTGELFF.

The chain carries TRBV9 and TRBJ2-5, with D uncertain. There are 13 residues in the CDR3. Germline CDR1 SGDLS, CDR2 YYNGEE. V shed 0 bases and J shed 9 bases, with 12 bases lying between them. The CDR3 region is CASSVAGLRAQYF. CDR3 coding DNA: TGTGCCAGCAGCGTAGCAGGTCTAAGGGCCCAGTACTTC.

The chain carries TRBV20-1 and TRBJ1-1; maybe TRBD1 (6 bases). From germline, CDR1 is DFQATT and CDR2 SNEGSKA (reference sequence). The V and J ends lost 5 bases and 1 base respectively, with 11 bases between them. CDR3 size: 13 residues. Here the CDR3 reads CSAVSGENTEAFF. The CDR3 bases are TGCAGTGCTGTCTCAGGGGAGAACACTGAAGCTTTCTTT.

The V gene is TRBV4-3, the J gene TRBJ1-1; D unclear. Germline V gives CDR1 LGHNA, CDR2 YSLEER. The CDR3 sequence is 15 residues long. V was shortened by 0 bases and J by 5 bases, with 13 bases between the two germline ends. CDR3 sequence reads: CASSQDSTDLTEAFF. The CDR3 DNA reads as TGCGCCAGCAGCCAAGATTCGACTGATCTTACTGAAGCTTTCTTT.

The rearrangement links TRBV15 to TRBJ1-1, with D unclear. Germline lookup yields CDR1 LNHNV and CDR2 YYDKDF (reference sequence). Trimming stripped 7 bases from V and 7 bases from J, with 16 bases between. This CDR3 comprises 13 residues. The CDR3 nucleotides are TGTGCCACCACCCGAACGGGTCGGCGTGAAGCTTTCTTT. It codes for CATTRTGRREAFF.

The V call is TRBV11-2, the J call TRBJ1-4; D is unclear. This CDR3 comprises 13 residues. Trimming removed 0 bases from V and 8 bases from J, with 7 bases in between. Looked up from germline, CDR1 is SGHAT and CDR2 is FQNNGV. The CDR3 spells CASSLDMGEKLFF. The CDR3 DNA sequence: TGTGCCAGCAGCTTAGATATGGGGGAAAAACTGTTTTTT.

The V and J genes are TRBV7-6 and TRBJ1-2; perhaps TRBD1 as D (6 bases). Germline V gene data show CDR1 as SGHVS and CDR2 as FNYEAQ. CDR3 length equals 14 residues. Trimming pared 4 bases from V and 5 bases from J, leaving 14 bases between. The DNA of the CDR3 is TGTGCCAGCAGCTCCCTGGGAGGGGGATATGGCTACACCTTC. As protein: CASSSLGGGYGYTF.

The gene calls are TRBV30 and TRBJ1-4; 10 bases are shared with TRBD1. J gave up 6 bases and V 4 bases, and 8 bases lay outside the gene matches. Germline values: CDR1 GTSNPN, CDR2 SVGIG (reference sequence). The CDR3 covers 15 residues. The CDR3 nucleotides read TGTGCCTGGACCGGAGGACAGGGGGTGTATGAAAAACTGTTTTTT. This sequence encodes CAWTGGQGVYEKLFF.